This TCR beta chain was identified during a study of T-cell memory formation after mild COVID-19. Constant-segment-primed 5'RACE gave TCR alpha and TCR beta cDNA libraries with sample barcodes and UMIs. TCRdb independently ran MiXCR on the 5' RACE reads; one entry per CDR3 protein. The data show 300,000 or so distinct CDR3 sequences, 15% to 20% seen once. Germline values: CDR1 SGHTA, CDR2 FQGNSA. The CDR3 has 15 amino acids. V gave up 5 bases and J gave up 2 bases; unmatched junction bases: 6. There are a few counts of this clonotype. Its antigen is undetermined. Study-wide findings and caveats: Mainly CM and EM harbored the contracting CD4+ clones; mainly EMRA harbored the CD8+ ones. Day 15 to 85 contracting clones showed balanced CD4/CD8; later expanders leaned CD4+.

Specimen: PBMCs or a T cell subset sorted from them (not recorded which). The genes are TRBV7-2 and TRBJ1-5; TRBD1 matches 7 bases. The TCR sequence derives from a man younger than 30 who had mild COVID-19 (a few samples of this study predate the infection). Cell type and time point are not known. CDR3: CASSLTGVGNQPQHF. The CDR3 nucleotides read TGTGCCAGCAGCCTCACAGGGGTGGGCAATCAGCCCCAGCATTTT.